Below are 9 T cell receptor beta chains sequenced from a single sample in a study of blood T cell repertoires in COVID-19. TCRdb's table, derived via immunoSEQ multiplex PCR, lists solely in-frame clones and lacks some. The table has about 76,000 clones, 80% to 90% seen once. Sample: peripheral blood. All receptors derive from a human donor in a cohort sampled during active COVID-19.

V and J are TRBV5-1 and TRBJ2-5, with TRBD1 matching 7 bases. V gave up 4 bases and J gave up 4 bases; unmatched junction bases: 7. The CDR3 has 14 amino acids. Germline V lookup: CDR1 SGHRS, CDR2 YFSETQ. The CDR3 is CASSRGQEAETQYF. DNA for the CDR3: TGCGCCAGCAGCAGAGGACAGGAGGCAGAGACCCAGTACTTC.

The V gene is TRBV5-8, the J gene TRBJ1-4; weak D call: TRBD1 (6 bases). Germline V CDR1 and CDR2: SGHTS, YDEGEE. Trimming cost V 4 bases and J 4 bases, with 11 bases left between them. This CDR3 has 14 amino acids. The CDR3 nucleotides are TGTGCCAGCAGCCGGACAGTCGGTAATGAAAAACTGTTTTTT. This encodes CASSRTVGNEKLFF.

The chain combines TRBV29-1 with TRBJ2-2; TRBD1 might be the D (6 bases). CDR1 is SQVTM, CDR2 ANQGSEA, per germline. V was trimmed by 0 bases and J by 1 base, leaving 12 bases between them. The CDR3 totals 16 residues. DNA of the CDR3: TGCAGCGTTGAAGATCGGCGGACAGTGAACACCGGGGAGCTGTTTTTT. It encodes CSVEDRRTVNTGELFF.

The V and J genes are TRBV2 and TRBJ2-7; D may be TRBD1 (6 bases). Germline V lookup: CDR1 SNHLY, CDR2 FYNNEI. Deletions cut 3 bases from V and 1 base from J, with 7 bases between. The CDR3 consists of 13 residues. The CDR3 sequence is CASSEGHSYEQYF. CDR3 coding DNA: TGTGCCAGCAGTGAGGGACATTCCTACGAGCAGTACTTC.

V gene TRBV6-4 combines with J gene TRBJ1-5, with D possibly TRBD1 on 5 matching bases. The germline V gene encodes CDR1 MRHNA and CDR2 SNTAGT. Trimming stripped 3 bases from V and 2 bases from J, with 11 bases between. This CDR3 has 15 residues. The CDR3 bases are TGTGCCAGCAGTGATCCCCCGGGGGGCAATCAGCCCCAGCATTTT. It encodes CASSDPPGGNQPQHF.

This CDR3 is CASSMPNRGPGANVLTF. The CDR3 DNA is TGTGCCAGTAGTATGCCAAACAGGGGGCCAGGGGCCAACGTCCTGACTTTC. The V and J genes are TRBV19 and TRBJ2-6, with 9 bases identical to TRBD1. Germline CDR1 reads LNHDA; CDR2 reads SQIVND (reference sequence). Unmatched junction bases numbered 7, after V lost 3 bases and J lost 4 bases. CDR3 length: 17 amino acids.

The CDR3: CASSFTGEDTQYF. In nucleotides, the CDR3 is TGTGCCAGCAGCTTCACAGGGGAGGATACGCAGTATTTT. The chain has TRBV11-2 and TRBJ2-3; 7 bases align to TRBD1. Unmatched junction bases numbered 3, after V lost 3 bases and J lost 6 bases. Germline V gene data show CDR1 as SGHAT and CDR2 as FQNNGV. The CDR3 consists of 13 residues.

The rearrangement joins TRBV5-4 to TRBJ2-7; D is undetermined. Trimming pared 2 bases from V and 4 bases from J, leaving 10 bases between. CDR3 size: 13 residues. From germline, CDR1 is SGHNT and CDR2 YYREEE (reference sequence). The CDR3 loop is CASSFRVSYEQYF. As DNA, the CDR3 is TGTGCCAGCAGCTTCCGGGTATCGTACGAGCAGTACTTC.

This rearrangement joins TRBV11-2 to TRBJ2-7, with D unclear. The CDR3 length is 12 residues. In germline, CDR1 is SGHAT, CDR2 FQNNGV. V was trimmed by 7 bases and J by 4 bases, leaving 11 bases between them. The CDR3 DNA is TGTGCCAGCAAAGGCCGAGGTTACGAGCAGTACTTC. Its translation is CASKGRGYEQYF.